This T cell receptor (beta chain) was sequenced during a study of shared clonotypes between healthy human individuals. Study information: The people who gave samples were a couple of women and a few men aged 18 to 49.

The authors distributed each subset's genomic DNA evenly over several immunoSEQ plates. The protocol was immunoSEQ multiplex PCR, while the TCRdb copy is restricted to in-frame clones and leaves out a portion. The table records 470,000 or so clones, roughly 80% of them present only once. The CDR3 length is 14 residues. Between the trimmed V and J ends, which lost 1 base and 4 bases, there was a span of 10 bases. Germline CDR1 and CDR2: SGHTA and FQGNSA. V is TRBV7-2 and J is TRBJ1-2; weak D call: TRBD1 (6 bases). Sequenced input: PBMCs. The TCR originated in a woman in her forties in good health. Some clones in this sample may be carry-over from other donors' samples. In DNA, the CDR3 is TGTGCCAGCAGCTTAGGGGGGCATAGCTATGGCTACACCTTC. The encoded protein is CASSLGGHSYGYTF.